This T cell receptor beta chain appears in the sequencing data of a study of shared clonotypes between healthy human individuals. Concerning this clone: The antigen is undetermined.

Naivety among CD8 cells was defined by CD45RO negativity and positive CCR7 selection, thereby excluding terminally differentiated effector memory CD45RA+ cells. Sorted-subset replicate PCRs used 200 ng of genomic DNA. This amount corresponded to approximately 30,000 T cell genomes. The repertoire was sequenced with immunoSEQ multiplex PCR; TCRdb's copy has only in-frame clones and lacks some. The sample lists hundreds of thousands of clones, about 91% occurring once. Study-wide points: Although depth was large, rarefaction showed that sequencing of the sorted subsets was incomplete. The study generally estimated greater richness for naive than memory subsets.

Deletions cut 0 bases from V and 1 base from J, with 7 bases between. Germline CDR1 SGDLS, CDR2 YYNGEE. The length of the CDR3 is 14 residues. The clonotype was recovered from a man aged 25-45 years in good health. Source material: naive CD8+ T cells sorted from blood. J is TRBJ1-1 and V is TRBV9; D is unresolved. CDR3 loop: CASSVEGENTEAFF. The DNA of the CDR3 is TGTGCCAGCAGCGTAGAGGGAGAGAACACTGAAGCTTTCTTT.